These 10 T cell receptor beta chains came from one sample sequenced in a study of PD-1 blockade in mismatch repair-deficient tumors. Method: immunoSEQ multiplex PCR; TCRdb's copy keeps in-frame clones and lacks some. The sample has over 8,000 clones, approximately 88% seen once. Described time point: roughly 10-day in vitro stimulation with candidate neoantigen peptide 7. Antigens of these TCRs are unknown. The sequencing here drew on cells cultured in vitro, taken from a patient treated with pembrolizumab. These receptors were taken from an adult with mismatch repair-deficient cancer.

The V and J genes are TRBV7-9 and TRBJ2-7; the D is unclear. The CDR3 spans 14 residues. Germline CDR1 SEHNR, CDR2 FQNEAQ (reference sequence). V dropped 1 base and J dropped 5 bases, with 12 bases sitting between them. CDR3 in DNA: TGTGCCAGCAGCTTAGACGTAATAACCCACGAGCAGTACTTC. Translating it yields CASSLDVITHEQYF.

This sequence joins TRBV11-2 and TRBJ2-6; D gene uncertain. The length of the CDR3 is 18 residues. Looked up from germline, CDR1 is SGHAT and CDR2 is FQNNGV. Deletions cut 0 bases from V and 0 bases from J, with 12 bases between. The chain's CDR3 is CASSLDAVGSSGANVLTF. As DNA, the CDR3 is TGTGCCAGCAGCTTAGATGCAGTCGGTAGCTCTGGGGCCAACGTCCTGACTTTC.

The chain has TRBV28 and TRBJ2-1; weak D call: TRBD1 (6 bases). The CDR3 runs to 13 residues. Trimming removed 6 bases at V and 4 bases at J, with 10 bases between. Looked up from germline, CDR1 is MDHEN and CDR2 is SYDVKM. The CDR3 here is CASSLDRYNEQFF. For the CDR3, the DNA is TGTGCCAGCAGCTTAGACAGGTACAATGAGCAGTTCTTC.

This clone was counted a few times. The chain combines TRBV2 with TRBJ2-1; the D gene is possibly TRBD1 (6 bases). V was clipped by 6 bases and J by 4 bases, with 16 bases between them. The CDR3 spans 15 residues. CDR1 and CDR2 (germline): SNHLY, FYNNEI. The CDR3 coding sequence is TGTGCCAGCAGGATAAACGGACAGAGGTACAATGAGCAGTTCTTC. Encoded protein: CASRINGQRYNEQFF.

This chain joins TRBV5-6 and TRBJ2-5; 9 bases are a match to TRBD2. This CDR3 has 14 residues. Germline V gene lookup returns CDR1 SGHDT and CDR2 YYEEEE. The V gene end was trimmed by 4 bases and the J gene end by 5 bases; junction bases not matched to a gene: 6. The CDR3 reads CASSRAGGGETQYF. The CDR3 DNA follows: TGTGCCAGCAGCCGAGCGGGAGGCGGTGAGACCCAGTACTTC.

The gene calls are TRBV6-1 and TRBJ2-2; the D gene is possibly TRBD2 (5 bases). V was clipped by 10 bases and J by 4 bases, with 19 bases between them. Germline values: CDR1 MNHNS, CDR2 SASEGT. This CDR3 region has 15 residues. The CDR3 loop reads CATPVGSVGTGELFF. CDR3 DNA: TGTGCCACCCCCGTTGGTAGCGTAGGCACCGGGGAGCTGTTTTTT.

The chain uses TRBV27 and TRBJ2-5; a possible D gene is TRBD1 (6 bases). Germline values: CDR1 MNHEY, CDR2 SMNVEV (reference sequence). This CDR3 spans 15 amino acids. V dropped 6 bases and J dropped 4 bases, with 18 bases sitting between them. CDR3 loop: CASSQTGLGGETQYF. The CDR3 coding sequence is TGTGCCAGCAGCCAGACAGGCCTTGGGGGAGAGACCCAGTACTTC.

This chain joins TRBV7-9 and TRBJ2-3; no clear D gene. The CDR3 runs to 12 residues. The V end was cut by 5 bases, the J end by 4 bases, with 7 bases between. From germline, CDR1 is SEHNR and CDR2 FQNEAQ (reference sequence). The CDR3 here is CASSPGADTQYF. The CDR3 DNA follows: TGTGCCAGCAGCCCCGGCGCAGATACGCAGTATTTT.

The rearrangement uses TRBV12-5 and TRBJ2-7, with 7 bases fitting TRBD2. Germline CDR1 reads LGHNT; CDR2 reads FRNRAP. J lost 3 bases, V lost 5 bases, and 7 bases had no gene match. The CDR3 has 14 amino acids. The CDR3 spells CASGPGLVRYEQYF. The CDR3 DNA follows: TGTGCTAGTGGTCCCGGACTAGTACGCTACGAGCAGTACTTC.

J is TRBJ2-3 and V is TRBV5-5, with D unresolved. The CDR3 runs 14 residues. Germline V CDR1 and CDR2: SGHKS, YYEKEE (reference sequence). Trimming removed 3 bases at V and 2 bases at J, with 10 bases between. The CDR3 reads CASSWVGSTDTQYF. CDR3 DNA: TGTGCCAGCAGCTGGGTCGGGTCCACAGATACGCAGTATTTT.